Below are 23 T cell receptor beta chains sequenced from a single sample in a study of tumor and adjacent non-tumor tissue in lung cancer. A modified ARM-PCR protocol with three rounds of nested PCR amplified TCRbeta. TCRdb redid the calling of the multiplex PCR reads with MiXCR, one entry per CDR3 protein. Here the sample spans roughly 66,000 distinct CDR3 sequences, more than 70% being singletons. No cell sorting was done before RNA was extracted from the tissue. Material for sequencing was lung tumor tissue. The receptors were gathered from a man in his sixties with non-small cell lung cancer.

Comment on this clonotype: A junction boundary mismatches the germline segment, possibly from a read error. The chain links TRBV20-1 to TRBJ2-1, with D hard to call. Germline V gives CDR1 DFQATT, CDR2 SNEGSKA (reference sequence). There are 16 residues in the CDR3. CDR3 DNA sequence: TGCAGTGTTAGTTCTTTCCGAGACCCCACCTACGATGAGCAGTTCTTC. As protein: CSVSSFRDPTYDEQFF.

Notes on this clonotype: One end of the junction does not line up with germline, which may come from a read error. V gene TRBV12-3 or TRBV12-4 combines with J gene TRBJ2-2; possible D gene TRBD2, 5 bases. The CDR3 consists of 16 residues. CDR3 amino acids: CASSFLTGIWPGELFF. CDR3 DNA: TGTGCCAGCAGTTTTCTAACGGGGATCTGGCCCGGGGAACTGTTTTTT.

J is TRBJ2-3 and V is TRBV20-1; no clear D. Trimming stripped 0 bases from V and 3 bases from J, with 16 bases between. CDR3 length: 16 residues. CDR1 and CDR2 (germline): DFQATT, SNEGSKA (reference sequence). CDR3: CSARDPVTGETDTQYF. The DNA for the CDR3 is TGCAGTGCTAGAGATCCAGTCACGGGTGAAACAGATACGCAGTATTTT.

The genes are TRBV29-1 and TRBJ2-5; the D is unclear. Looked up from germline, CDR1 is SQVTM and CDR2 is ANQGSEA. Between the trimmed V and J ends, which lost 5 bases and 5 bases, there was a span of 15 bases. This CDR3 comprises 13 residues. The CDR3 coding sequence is TGCAGCGTTAGGACCTCAAGATCGGAGACCCAGTACTTC. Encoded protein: CSVRTSRSETQYF.

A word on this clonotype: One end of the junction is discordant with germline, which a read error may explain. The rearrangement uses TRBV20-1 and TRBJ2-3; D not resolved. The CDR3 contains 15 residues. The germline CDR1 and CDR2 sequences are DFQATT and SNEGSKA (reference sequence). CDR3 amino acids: CSARDPHKSTDMQYF. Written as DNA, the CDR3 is TGCAGTGCTAGAGATCCACATAAGAGTACAGATATGCAGTATTTT.

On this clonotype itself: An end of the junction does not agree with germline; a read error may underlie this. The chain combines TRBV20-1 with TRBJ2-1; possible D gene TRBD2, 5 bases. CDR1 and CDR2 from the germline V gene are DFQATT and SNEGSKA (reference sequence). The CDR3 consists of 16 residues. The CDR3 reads CSARGEPELVDHEQFF. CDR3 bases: TGCAGTGCTAGAGGGGAGCCGGAACTAGTCGACCATGAGCAATTCTTC.

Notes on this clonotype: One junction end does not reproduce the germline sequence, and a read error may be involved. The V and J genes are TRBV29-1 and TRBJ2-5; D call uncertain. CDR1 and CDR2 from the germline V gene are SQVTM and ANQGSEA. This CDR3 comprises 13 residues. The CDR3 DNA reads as TGCAGCGCTCCTTTCTACGCCCAAGATACCCAGTATTTC. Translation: CSAPFYAQDTQYF.

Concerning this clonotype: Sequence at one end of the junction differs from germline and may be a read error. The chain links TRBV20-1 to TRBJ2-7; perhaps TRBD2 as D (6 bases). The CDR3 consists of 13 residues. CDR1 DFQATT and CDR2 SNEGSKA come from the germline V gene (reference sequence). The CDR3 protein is CGGLAEDSYEHYF. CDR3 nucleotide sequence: TGCGGTGGCTTAGCGGAGGATTCCTACGAGCACTACTTC.

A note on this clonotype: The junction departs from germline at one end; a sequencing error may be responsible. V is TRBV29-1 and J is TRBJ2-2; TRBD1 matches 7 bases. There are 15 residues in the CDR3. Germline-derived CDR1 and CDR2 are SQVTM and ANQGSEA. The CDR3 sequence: CSVAGTEGFTGELFF. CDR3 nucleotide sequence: TGCAGCGTTGCCGGGACAGAGGGTTTTACCGGAGAGCTGTTTTTT.

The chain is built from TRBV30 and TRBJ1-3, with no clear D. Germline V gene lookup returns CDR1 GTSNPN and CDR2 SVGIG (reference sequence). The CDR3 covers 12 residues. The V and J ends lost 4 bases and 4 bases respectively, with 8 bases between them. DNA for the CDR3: TGTGCCTGGAAAGGAGTCGGAAACACCATATATTTT. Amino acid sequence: CAWKGVGNTIYF.

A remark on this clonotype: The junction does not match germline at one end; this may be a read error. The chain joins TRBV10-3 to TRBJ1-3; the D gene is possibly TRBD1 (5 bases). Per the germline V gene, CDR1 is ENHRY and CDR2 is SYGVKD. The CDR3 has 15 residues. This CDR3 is CTINSDTSSGNTIYF. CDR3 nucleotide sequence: TGTACCATTAATTCGGACACGAGCTCTGGAAACACCATATATTTT.

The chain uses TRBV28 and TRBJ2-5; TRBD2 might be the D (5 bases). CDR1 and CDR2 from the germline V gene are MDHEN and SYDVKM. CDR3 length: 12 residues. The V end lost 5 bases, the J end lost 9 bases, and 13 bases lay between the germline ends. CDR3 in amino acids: CASSVSLEAQYF. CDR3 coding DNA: TGTGCCAGCAGTGTCTCCCTGGAGGCCCAGTACTTC.

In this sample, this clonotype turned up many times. CDR3 sequence (DNA): TGCAGCGTTGAAGATCCGGCAGAATACGAGCAGTACTTC. This encodes CSVEDPAEYEQYF. The chain joins TRBV29-1 to TRBJ2-7; D unresolved. The CDR3 has 13 residues. The germline V and J ends were trimmed by 0 bases and 4 bases, with 10 bases remaining between them. Germline assignment: CDR1 SQVTM and CDR2 ANQGSEA.

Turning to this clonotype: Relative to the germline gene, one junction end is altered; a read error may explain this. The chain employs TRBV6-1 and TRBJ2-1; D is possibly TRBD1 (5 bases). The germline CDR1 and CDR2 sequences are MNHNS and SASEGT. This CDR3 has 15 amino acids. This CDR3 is CVSKDTWGSYNERFF. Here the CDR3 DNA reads TGTGTCAGCAAGGACACTTGGGGCTCCTACAATGAGCGGTTCTTC.

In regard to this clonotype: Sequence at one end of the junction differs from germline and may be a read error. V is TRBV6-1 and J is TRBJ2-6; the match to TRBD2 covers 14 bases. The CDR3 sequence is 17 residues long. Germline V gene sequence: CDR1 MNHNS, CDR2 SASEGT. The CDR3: CDSLPGLAGAGAKVLTF. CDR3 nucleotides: TGTGACAGCTTACCGGGACTAGCGGGAGCTGGGGCAAAAGTACTGACTTTC.

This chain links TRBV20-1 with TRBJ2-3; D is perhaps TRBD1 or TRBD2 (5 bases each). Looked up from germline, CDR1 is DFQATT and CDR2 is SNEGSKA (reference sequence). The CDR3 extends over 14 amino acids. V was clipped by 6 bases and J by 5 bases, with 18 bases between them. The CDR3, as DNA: TGCAGTGCCCAGATGACGGGGCCCAGAGATACGCAGTATTTT. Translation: CSAQMTGPRDTQYF.

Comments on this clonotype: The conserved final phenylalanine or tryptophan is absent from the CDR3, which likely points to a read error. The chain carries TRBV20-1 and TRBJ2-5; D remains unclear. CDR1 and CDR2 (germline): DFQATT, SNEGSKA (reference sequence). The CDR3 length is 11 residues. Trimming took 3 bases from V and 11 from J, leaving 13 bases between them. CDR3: CSASAQEQQYS. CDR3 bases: TGCAGTGCTAGCGCCCAAGAGCAACAGTACTCC.

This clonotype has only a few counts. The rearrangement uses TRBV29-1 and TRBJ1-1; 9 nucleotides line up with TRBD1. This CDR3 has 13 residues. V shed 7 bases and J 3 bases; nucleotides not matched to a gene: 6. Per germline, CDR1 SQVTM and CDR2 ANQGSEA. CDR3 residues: CSASTGGDTEAFF. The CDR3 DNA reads TGCAGCGCTTCGACAGGGGGAGACACTGAAGCTTTCTTT. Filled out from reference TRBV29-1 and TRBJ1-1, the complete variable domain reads SAVISQKPSRDICQRGTSLTIQCQVDSQVTMMFWYRQQPGQSLTLIATANQGSEATYESGFVIDKFPISRPNLTFSTLTVSNMSPEDSSIYLCSASTGGDTEAFFGQGTRLTVV.

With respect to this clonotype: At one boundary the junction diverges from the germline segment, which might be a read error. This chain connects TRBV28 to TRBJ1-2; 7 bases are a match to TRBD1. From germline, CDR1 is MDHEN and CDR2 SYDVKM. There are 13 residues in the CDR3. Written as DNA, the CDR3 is TGTGCCAACAGTCGGACAGGTCTTTATGGCTACACCTTC. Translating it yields CANSRTGLYGYTF.

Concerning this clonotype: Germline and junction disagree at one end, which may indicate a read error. In nucleotides, the CDR3 is TGTGCCAACACCTACCGGGACACCTGGAACACTGAAGCTTTCTTC. Translation gives CANTYRDTWNTEAFF. The J gene is TRBJ1-1, the V gene TRBV5-5; D perhaps matches TRBD1 (6 bases). Looked up from germline, CDR1 is SGHKS and CDR2 is YYEKEE (reference sequence). The CDR3 covers 15 residues.

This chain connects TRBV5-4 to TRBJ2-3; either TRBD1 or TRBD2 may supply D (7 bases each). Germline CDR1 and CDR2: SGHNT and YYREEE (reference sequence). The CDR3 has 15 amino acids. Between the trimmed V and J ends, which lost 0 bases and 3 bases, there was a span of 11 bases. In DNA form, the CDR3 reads TGTGCCAGCAGCTTGGCAGGGGGGGGGACAGATACGCAGTATTTT. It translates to CASSLAGGGTDTQYF.

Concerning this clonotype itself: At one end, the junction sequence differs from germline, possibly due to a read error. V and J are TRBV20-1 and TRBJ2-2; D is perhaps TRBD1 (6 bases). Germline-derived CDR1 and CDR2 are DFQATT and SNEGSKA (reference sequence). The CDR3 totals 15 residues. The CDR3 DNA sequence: TGCAGTGCTAGAATAGGACAGATGAATACCGGGGAGCCGTTTTTT. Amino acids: CSARIGQMNTGEPFF.

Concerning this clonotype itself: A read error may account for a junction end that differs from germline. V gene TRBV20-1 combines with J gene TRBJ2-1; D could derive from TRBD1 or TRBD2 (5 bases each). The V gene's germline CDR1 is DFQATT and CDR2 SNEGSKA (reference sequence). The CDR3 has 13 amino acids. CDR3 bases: TGCACTGCTAGTATTAGAGCGGACAATGAGCAGTTTTTC. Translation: CTASIRADNEQFF.